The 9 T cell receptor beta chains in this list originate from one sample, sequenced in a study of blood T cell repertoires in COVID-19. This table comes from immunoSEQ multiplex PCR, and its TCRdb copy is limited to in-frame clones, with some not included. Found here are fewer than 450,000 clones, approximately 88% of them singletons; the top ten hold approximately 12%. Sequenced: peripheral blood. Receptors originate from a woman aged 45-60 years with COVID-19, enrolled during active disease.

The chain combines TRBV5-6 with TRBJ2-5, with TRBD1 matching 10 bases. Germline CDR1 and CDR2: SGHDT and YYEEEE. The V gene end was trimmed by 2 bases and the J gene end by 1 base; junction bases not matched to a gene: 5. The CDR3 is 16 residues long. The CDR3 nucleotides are TGTGCCAGCAGCTTCGGGACAGGGGAGCCCCAAGAGACCCAGTACTTC. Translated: CASSFGTGEPQETQYF.

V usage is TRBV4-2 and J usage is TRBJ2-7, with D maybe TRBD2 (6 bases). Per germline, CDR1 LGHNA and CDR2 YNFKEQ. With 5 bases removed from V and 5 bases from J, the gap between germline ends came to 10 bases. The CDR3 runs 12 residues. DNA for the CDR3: TGTGCCAGCAGCACTAGCTCGGACGAGCAGTACTTC. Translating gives CASSTSSDEQYF.

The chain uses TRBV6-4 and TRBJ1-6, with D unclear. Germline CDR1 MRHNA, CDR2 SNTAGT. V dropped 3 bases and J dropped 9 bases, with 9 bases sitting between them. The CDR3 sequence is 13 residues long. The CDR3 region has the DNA TGTGCCAGCAGTGAATCGGTTTCTTCACCCCTCCACTTT. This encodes CASSESVSSPLHF.

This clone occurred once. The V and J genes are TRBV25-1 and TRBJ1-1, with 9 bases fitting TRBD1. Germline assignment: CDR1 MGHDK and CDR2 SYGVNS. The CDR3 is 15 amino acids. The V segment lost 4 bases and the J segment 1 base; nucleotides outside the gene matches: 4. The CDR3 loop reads CASSGDRVSNTEAFF. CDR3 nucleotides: TGTGCCAGCAGTGGGGACAGGGTCTCGAACACTGAAGCTTTCTTT.

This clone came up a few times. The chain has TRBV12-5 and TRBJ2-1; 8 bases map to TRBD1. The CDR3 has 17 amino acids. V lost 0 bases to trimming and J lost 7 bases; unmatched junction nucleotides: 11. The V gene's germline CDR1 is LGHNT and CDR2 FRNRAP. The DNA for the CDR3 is TGTGCTAGTGGTTTGGTATCGGACAGGGCGTCTACGAATGAGCAGTTCTTC. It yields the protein CASGLVSDRASTNEQFF.

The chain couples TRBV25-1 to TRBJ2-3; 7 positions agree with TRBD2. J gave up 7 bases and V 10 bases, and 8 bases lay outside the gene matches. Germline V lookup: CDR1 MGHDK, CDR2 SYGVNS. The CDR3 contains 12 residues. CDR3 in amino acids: CATSDSGYTQYF. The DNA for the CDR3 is TGTGCCACTTCGGATAGCGGGTATACGCAGTATTTT.

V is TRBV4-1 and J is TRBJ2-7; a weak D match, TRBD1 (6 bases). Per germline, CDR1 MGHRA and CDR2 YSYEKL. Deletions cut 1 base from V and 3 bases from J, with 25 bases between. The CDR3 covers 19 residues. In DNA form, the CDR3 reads TGCGCCAGCAGCCAAGGCTCGTTAGGCGGAGACAGGCCTAACTACGAGCAGTACTTC. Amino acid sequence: CASSQGSLGGDRPNYEQYF.

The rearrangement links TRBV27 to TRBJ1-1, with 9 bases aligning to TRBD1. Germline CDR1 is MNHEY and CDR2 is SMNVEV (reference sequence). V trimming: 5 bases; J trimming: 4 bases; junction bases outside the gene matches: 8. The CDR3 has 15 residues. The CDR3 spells CASSPRTGVGTEAFF. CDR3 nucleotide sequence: TGTGCCAGCAGTCCTCGGACAGGGGTGGGCACTGAAGCTTTCTTT.

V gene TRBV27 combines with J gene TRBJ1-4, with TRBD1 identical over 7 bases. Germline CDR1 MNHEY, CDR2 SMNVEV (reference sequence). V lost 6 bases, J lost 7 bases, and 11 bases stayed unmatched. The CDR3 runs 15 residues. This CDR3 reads CASRRGGTEGEKLFF. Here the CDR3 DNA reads TGTGCCAGCAGAAGGGGTGGGACAGAGGGTGAAAAACTGTTTTTT.